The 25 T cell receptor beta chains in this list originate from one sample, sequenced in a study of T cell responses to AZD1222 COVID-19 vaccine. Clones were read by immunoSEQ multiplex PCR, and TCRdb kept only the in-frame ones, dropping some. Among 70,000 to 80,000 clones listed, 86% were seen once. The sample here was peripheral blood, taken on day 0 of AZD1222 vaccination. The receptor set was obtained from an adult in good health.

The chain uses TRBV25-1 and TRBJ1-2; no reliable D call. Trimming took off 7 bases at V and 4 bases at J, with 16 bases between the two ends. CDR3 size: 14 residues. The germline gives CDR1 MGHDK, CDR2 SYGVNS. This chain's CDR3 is CASTPRTAPYGYTF. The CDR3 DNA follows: TGTGCCAGCACCCCCCGGACGGCCCCCTATGGCTACACCTTC.

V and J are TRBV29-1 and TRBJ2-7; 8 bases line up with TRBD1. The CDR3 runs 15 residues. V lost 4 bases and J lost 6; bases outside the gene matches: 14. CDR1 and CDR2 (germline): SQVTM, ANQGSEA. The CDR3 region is CSVGGVAGTGIEQYF. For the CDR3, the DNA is TGCAGCGTTGGAGGGGTTGCGGGGACAGGCATCGAGCAGTACTTC.

The CDR3 loop is CASSLVGVSGQHNQPQHF. Written as DNA, the CDR3 is TGTGCCAGCAGCTTGGTTGGTGTTTCGGGACAGCATAATCAGCCCCAGCATTTT. The chain links TRBV5-4 to TRBJ1-5, with 7 nucleotides matching TRBD1. Germline trimming cut 0 bases from V and 4 bases from J; bases unmatched to any gene: 13. The CDR3 is made up of 18 amino acids. Germline V CDR1 and CDR2: SGHNT, YYREEE (reference sequence).

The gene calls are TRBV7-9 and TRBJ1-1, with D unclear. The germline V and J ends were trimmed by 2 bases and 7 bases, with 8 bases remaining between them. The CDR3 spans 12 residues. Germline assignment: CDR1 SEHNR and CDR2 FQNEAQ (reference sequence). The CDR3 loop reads CASSLTAYEAFF. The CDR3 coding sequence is TGTGCCAGCAGCTTAACCGCTTATGAAGCTTTCTTT.

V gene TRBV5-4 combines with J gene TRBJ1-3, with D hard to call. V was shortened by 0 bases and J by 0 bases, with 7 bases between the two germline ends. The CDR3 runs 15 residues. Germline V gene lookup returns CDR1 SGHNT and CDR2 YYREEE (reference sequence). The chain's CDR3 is CASSLVGSSGNTIYF. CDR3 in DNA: TGTGCCAGCAGCTTGGTTGGGTCCTCTGGAAACACCATATATTTT. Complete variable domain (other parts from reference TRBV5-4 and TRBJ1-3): ETGVTQSPTHLIKTRGQQVTLRCSSQSGHNTVSWYQQALGQGPQFIFQYYREEENGRGNFPPRFSGLQFPNYSSELNVNALELDDSALYLCASSLVGSSGNTIYFGEGSWLTVV.

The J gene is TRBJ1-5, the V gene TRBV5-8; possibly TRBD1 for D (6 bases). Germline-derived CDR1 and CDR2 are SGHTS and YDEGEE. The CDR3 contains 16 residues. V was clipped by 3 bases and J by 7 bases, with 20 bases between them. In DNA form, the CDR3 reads TGTGCCAGCAGCTCCCGAAGAAATACAGGGCAACAGCCCCAGCATTTT. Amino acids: CASSSRRNTGQQPQHF.

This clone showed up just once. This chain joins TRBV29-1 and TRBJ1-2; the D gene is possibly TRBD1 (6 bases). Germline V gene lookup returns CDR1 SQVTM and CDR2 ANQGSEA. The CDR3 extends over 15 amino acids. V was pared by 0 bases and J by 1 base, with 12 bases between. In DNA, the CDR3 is TGCAGCGTTGAAGATCGGACAGCACATAACTATGGCTACACCTTC. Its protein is CSVEDRTAHNYGYTF.

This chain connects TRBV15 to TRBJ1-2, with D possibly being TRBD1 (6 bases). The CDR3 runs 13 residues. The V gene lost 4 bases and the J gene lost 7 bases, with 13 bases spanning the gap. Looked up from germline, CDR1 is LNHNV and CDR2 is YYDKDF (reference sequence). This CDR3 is CATSTDSFLGYTF. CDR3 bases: TGTGCCACCAGCACGGACAGTTTCCTTGGCTACACCTTC.

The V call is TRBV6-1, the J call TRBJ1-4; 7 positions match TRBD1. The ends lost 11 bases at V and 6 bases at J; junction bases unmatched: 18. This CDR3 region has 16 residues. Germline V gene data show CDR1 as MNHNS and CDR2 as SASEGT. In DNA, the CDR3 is TGTGCCGGTAGTGGTGCAGGGGGAAGGGTCGATGAAAAACTGTTTTTT. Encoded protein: CAGSGAGGRVDEKLFF.

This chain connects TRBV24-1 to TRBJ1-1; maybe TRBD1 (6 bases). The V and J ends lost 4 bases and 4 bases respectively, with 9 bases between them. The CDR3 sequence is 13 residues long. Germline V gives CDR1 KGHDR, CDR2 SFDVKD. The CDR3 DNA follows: TGTGCCACCAGTGAGCAGGGGACCACTGAAGCTTTCTTT. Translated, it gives CATSEQGTTEAFF.

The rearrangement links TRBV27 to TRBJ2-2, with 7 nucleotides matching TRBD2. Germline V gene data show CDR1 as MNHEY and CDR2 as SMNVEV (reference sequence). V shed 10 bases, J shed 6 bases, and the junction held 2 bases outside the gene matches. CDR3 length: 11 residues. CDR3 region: CAIRGAGELFF. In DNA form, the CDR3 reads TGTGCCATCCGGGGGGCCGGGGAGCTGTTTTTT.

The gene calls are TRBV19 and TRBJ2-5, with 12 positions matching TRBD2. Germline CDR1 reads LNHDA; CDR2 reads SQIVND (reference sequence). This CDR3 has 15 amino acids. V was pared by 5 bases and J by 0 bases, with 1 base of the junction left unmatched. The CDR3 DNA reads TGTGCCAGTAGTCGGACTAGCGGGAACCAAGAGACCCAGTACTTC. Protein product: CASSRTSGNQETQYF.

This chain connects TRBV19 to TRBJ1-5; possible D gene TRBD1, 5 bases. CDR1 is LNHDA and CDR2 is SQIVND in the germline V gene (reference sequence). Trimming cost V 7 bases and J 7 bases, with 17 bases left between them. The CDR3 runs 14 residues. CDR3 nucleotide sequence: TGTGCCAGTAATGTCAAGGGGCGAGGGCAGCCCCAGCATTTT. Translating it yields CASNVKGRGQPQHF.

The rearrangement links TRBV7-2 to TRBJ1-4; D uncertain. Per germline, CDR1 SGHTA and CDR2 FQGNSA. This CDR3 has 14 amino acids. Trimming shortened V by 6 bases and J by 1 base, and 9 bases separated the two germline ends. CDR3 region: CASSPRGTNEKLFF. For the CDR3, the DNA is TGTGCCAGCAGTCCACGGGGAACTAATGAAAAACTGTTTTTT.

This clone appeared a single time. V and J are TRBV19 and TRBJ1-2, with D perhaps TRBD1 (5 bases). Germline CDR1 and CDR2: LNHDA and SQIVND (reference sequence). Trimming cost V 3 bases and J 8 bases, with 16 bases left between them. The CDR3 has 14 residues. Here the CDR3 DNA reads TGTGCCAGTAGTATCAGCAGGGACCGGCTGGGCTACACCTTC. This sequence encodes CASSISRDRLGYTF.

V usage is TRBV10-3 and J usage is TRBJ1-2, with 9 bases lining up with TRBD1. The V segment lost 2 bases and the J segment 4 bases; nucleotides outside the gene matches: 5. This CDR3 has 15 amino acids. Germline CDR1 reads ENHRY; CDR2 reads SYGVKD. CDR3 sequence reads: CAISETTGGVYGYTF. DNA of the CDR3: TGTGCCATCAGTGAGACCACAGGGGGCGTCTATGGCTACACCTTC.

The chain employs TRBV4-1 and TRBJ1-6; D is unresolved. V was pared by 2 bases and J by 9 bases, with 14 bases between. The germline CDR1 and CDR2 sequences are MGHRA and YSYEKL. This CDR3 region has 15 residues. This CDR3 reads CASSQTPGSGSPLHF. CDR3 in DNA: TGCGCCAGCAGCCAAACCCCTGGATCAGGTTCACCCCTCCACTTT.

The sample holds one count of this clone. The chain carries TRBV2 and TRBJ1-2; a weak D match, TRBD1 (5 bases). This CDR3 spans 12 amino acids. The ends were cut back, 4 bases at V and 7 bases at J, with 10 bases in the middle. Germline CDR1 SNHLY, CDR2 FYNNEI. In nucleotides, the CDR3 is TGTGCCAGCAGTGTAGGGGTGGCTGGCTACACCTTC. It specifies CASSVGVAGYTF.

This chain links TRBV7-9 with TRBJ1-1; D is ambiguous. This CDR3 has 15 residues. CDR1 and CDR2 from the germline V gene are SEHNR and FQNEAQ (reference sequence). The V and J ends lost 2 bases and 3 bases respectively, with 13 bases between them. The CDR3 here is CASSLSAAGDTEAFF. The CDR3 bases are TGTGCCAGCAGCTTATCGGCGGCGGGAGACACTGAAGCTTTCTTT.

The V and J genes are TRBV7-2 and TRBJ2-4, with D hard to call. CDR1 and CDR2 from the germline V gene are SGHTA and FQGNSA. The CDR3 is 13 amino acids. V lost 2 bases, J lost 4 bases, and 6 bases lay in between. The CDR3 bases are TGTGCCAGCAGCTTAAACGAGAAAAACATTCAGTACTTC. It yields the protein CASSLNEKNIQYF.

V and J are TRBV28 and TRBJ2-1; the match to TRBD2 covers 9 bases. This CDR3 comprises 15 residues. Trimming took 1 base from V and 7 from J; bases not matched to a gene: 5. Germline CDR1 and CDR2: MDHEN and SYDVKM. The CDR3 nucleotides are TGTGCCAGCAGTTTATCTAGCGGGGCCTTAAATGAGCAGTTCTTC. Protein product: CASSLSSGALNEQFF.

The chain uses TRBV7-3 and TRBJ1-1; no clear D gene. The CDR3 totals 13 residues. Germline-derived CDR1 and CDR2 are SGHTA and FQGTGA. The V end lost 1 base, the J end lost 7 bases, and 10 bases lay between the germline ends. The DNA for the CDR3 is TGTGCCAGCAGCTTAAATGGCGGGTATGAAGCTTTCTTT. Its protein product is CASSLNGGYEAFF.

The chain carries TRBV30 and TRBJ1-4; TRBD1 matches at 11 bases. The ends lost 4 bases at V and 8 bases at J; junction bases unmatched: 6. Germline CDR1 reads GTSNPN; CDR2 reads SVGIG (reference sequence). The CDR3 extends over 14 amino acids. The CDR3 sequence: CAWNPGQGGEKLFF. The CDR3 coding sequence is TGTGCCTGGAACCCGGGACAGGGGGGAGAAAAACTGTTTTTT. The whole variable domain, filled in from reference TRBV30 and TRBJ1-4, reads SQTIHQWPATLVQPVGSPLSLECTVEGTSNPNLYWYRQAAGRGLQLLFYSVGIGQISSEVPQNLSASRPQDRQFILSSKKLLLSDSGFYLCAWNPGQGGEKLFFGSGTQLSVL.

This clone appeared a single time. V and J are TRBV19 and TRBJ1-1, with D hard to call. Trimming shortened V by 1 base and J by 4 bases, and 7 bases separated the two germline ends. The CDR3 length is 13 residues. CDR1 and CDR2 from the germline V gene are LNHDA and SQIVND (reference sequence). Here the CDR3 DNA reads TGTGCCAGTAGTATAGGGTACGGCACTGAAGCTTTCTTT. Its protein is CASSIGYGTEAFF.

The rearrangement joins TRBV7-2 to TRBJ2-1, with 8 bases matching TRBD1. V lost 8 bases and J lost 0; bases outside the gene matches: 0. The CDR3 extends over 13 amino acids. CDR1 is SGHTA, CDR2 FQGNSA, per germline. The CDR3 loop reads CASDRGSYNEQFF. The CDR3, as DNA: TGTGCCAGCGACAGGGGCTCCTACAATGAGCAGTTCTTC.